In its sample, the clone carrying this T cell receptor beta chain was seen many times. Its antigen is as yet unknown. Other DNA sequences from this sample encode an identical CDR3 as well. The record originates from a study of shared clonotypes between healthy human individuals. Study findings and constraints: It was anticipated that sequencing depth would influence how many clonotypes donors shared.

It was across several immunoSEQ plates that each subset's genomic DNA was evenly split. About 30,000 T cell genomes, or approximately 300 ng DNA, went into replicate PCRs of unsorted PBMC. Libraries were prepared by immunoSEQ multiplex PCR; TCRdb keeps only in-frame clonotypes and omits some of them. The sample consists of around 500,000 clones, 65% to 85% of them appearing once. CDR1 and CDR2 from the germline V gene are SGHTA and FQGNSA. The CDR3 has 12 residues. V lost 1 base and J 13 bases, leaving 13 bases between the germline ends. Within Nashville, Tennessee resided all donors, each a Caucasian adult.

What was sequenced was PBMCs. The sequence came from a woman aged 35 to 49 in good health. Some clones in this sample may be carry-over from other donors' samples. This chain links TRBV7-2 with TRBJ2-5; D uncertain. CDR3 coding DNA: TGTGCCAGCAGCTTAGTTTCAACAGCCACGTACTTC. Residues: CASSLVSTATYF. The full variable domain, with the rest looked up from reference TRBV7-2 and TRBJ2-5, is GAGVSQSPSNKVTEKGKDVELRCDPISGHTALYWYRQSLGQGLEFLIYFQGNSAPDKSGLPSDRFSAERTGGSVSTLTIQRTQQEDSAVYLCASSLVSTATYFGPGTRLLVL.